The clone carrying this T cell receptor beta chain came up once. Antigen: not known. This sample was included in a study of shared clonotypes between healthy human individuals. General study results and limits: Naive CD4 clonotype sharing across a handful of donors was 4% to 5.5%.

The investigators split CD4+ cells into a CD45RA+ naive subset and a CD45RA-negative memory subset. Deep was the level used in running the assay. The input for sorted-subset replicate PCRs was roughly 180 ng DNA, around 27,000 T cell genomes. Produced via immunoSEQ multiplex PCR; TCRdb's table is partial and in-frame only. In the table there are roughly 1.5 million clones, nearly 99% of which are singletons. The CDR3 spans 11 residues. Germline CDR1 DFQATT, CDR2 SNEGSKA (reference sequence). V was pared by 7 bases and J by 6 bases, with 1 base of the junction left unmatched. This TCR derives from a man aged 25 to 40 in good health. The rearrangement joins TRBV20-1 to TRBJ2-3, with 10 bases aligning to TRBD2. The sequenced sample was naive CD4+ T cells sorted from blood. The subset is: CD45RA+ positively selected. The CDR3 DNA sequence: TGCAGTGGGGGACTAGCGGATACGCAGTATTTT. Its translation is CSGGLADTQYF.